The text below deals with one T cell receptor (beta chain). Its antigen is undetermined. This sample was included in a study of OX40 agonist ivuxolimab in advanced cancers. At the level of the study: Prior therapy, whether anti-PD-1, anti-PD-L1 or anti-CTLA-4, was allowed, and roughly 44% had some. Three patients had partial responses: one hepatocellular carcinoma, two cutaneous melanoma.

Broader study findings: Antigen specificity was not determined for the expanded peripheral T cells.

Germline CDR1 is SGHRS and CDR2 is YFSETQ. The CDR3 sequence is 16 residues long. V was pared by 4 bases and J by 2 bases, with 17 bases between. Only in-frame clones appear in the TCRdb table, and some are missing; sequencing was by immunoSEQ multiplex PCR. The sample lists 100,000 to 150,000 clones, about 90% occurring once. Sequenced material: CD4+ or CD8+ T cells sorted from blood, taken in a trial of the OX40 agonist ivuxolimab. The gene calls are TRBV5-1 and TRBJ2-3; tentative D call: TRBD1 (5 bases). This receptor was obtained from an adult with an advanced solid tumor such as melanoma, head and neck, liver or kidney cancer. CDR3 protein: CASSAGPTANTDTQYF. The CDR3 DNA sequence: TGCGCCAGCAGCGCTGGTCCGACAGCGAACACAGATACGCAGTATTTT.